This T cell receptor beta chain was recovered during a study of blood T cells in healthy people across ages (dated by TCRdb to the mid-2010s). As for the study more broadly: Template switching captured roughly one uniquely barcoded TCR beta cDNA molecule per two T cells in model experiments. Using the same blood draw, the study looked at two additional independent replicas of 1 million unique cDNA reads for two donors, one aged 18 to 30 and the other aged 80 or older. To track age-related changes in TCR beta repertoire diversity, the study relied on deep sequencing normalized with unique cDNA molecular identifiers. Four age groups were formed from the donors: young (average around 15 years), middle-aged (roughly 38), aged (approximately 60) and long-lived (about 80).

The 39 donors, aged about 6 to 100 years, were systemically healthy Caucasian individuals from Russia. Approximately 9.3 milliliters of peripheral blood were drawn from each donor into EDTA-treated Vacutainer tubes. PBMCs were isolated by Ficoll-Paque density-gradient centrifugation, with at least 6 million obtained per sample. Total RNA was extracted from PBMCs with Trizol reagent, with at least 6 micrograms obtained per sample. The percentages of naive CD45RAhigh/CD27high T cells were determined by flow cytometry on a PBMC aliquot from every donor. Paper-wide results and their limitations: As age increased, observed TCR beta diversity per million T cells dropped in a roughly linear way, and a significant reduction was already evident by age roughly 36. Estimates of total diversity based on one million sequenced T cells were regarded as lower bounds and as underestimates. Because donor CMV infection status was unknown, age-related changes in expanded clonotypes were potentially confounded. Bulk unsorted PBMC profiling prevented conclusive comparison of naive and antigen-experienced compartments. Compared with the aged group, the long-lived group had more naive CD4+ T cells, fewer expanded clones and increased TCR diversity, suggesting age selection. There was a strong correlation between observed TCR beta diversity and the percentage of naive T cells measured by flow cytometry.

From cysteine to phenylalanine, the CDR3 is 15 amino acids long. The sequence is cut down to CDR3 DNA, 45 bases in frame from base 1. The germline V and J ends show losses of 1 base and 4 bases respectively, and no gene match explains 7 bases of the junction. Based on the germline V gene (reference sequence), the CDR1 and CDR2 sequences are DFQATT and SNEGSKA. This clonotype was recorded at least ten times. No cognate antigen has been identified for it. No base-level quality is on record; no much larger clone is a single base apart. Library preparation employed 5' RACE. Sequencing instrument: Illumina HiSeq 2500. A second PCR of roughly 6 to 12 cycles was run with a J-beta primer mix and a sample-barcoded 5' primer. Each TCR beta cDNA molecule received a unique molecular identifier from a template-switch 5' adaptor carrying 12 random nucleotides. At least 3 million CDR3-containing paired-end reads were obtained from each sample. First-strand cDNA was synthesized from all RNA with the Mint cDNA synthesis kit, primed by a TRBC-specific oligonucleotide. Following uracil-DNA glycosylase treatment, all cDNA underwent a first 18-cycle PCR with the universal primers M1SS and BC2_uni_R. On the authors' methods: For normalization, 1 million high-quality reads were randomly selected from each sample, with every read carrying a distinct molecular identifier. Instead of being binned into consensus sequences, reads with shared molecular identifiers were discarded. MiTCR, run with a Q25 quality threshold and the strictest error-elimination algorithm, handled CDR3 identification, clonotype clustering and error correction. A nonparametric unseen species model using Euler transformation provided a lower-bound estimate of total TCR beta diversity. In TCRdb, the public reads were trimmed at Q25 with fastp and aligned with MiXCR, with productive beta chains retained. Each record represents a unique CDR3 protein, reported with the most common genes and DNA among its rows. These V and J calls rely on TCRdb rather than the paper's analysis. The sample table records 800,000 or so distinct CDR3 sequences; 20% to 25% of these occur just once. The ten largest clones capture under 4.5% of the sample.

These sequences were also reported in another study, on T cells of mothers and their children. That second report states: Nine systemically healthy Caucasian individuals served as donors, namely three mothers together with their six children. cDNA synthesis used all of the extracted RNA, with roughly 1.5 ug of RNA in each 15 ul reaction. Sample barcodes and 2-4 random nucleotides were added via the M1S primer in the second PCR. Each mother yielded over 8.5 million TCR beta CDR3 reads and each child 2.5 million to 3.5 million reads. Thymic selection similarly shapes TCR recombination output in related and unrelated pairs, with minor effect from inherited differences. Normalized repertoire overlap was always slightly but never significantly higher in related than unrelated mother-child pairs. No persistent microchimeric T cell clones were found, with a detection sensitivity of 85 to 100 clones per million clonotypes. Deep NGS was used in the study to compare the TCR beta repertoires of mothers and children and to look for features that separate related mother-child pairs from unrelated individuals. On average, the children were approximately 11 +/- 4 years old, while the mothers were about 40 +/- 4 years old. After adapter ligation with NEBNext reagents, the libraries were sequenced on Illumina HiSeq 2000 with 100+100 nt paired-end reads. To prevent cross-contamination, the mother and child libraries were prepared one month apart and sequenced in separate runs. For each donor, somewhere between roughly 450,000 and 2,100,000 distinct TCR beta clonotypes were identified. Naive TCR beta clonotypes were estimated from low-frequency clonotypes matched to each donor's FACS-determined naive share, without sorting.

This TCR was sampled from a boy between 10 and 17 years old in good health. The receptor chain draws on TRBV20-1 and TRBJ2-5, and TRBD2 aligns with 9 junction nucleotides. The specimen sequenced was blood. The DNA sequence follows: TGCAGTGCTAGAGGCCCTAGCGGGATTGGAGAGACCCAGTACTTC. The resulting protein is CSARGPSGIGETQYF.